Shown below are 2 T cell receptor beta chains from a single sample sequenced in a study of radiotherapy plus CTLA-4 blockade in lung cancer. Measured with immunoSEQ multiplex PCR; TCRdb has only the in-frame clones, and not every one. The table has roughly 62,000 clones, 76% seen once. The sequencing here drew on peripheral blood, taken from a patient treated with radiotherapy plus ipilimumab. These receptor sequences come from a human donor with non-small cell lung cancer who had a complete response to radiotherapy plus ipilimumab.

The chain couples TRBV7-2 to TRBJ2-5; D not resolved. Deletions cut 3 bases from V and 4 bases from J, with 3 bases between. Germline V gene lookup returns CDR1 SGHTA and CDR2 FQGNSA. This CDR3 is 11 amino acids long. The CDR3: CASSFRETQYF. CDR3 DNA sequence: TGTGCCAGCAGCTTTCGAGAGACCCAGTACTTC.

The chain joins TRBV5-1 to TRBJ1-5, with 7 bases fitting TRBD1. V dropped 4 bases and J dropped 4; count of bases not matched to a gene: 8. CDR1 is SGHRS, CDR2 YFSETQ, per germline. The CDR3 has 15 residues. CDR3 residues: CASSPPTGENQPQHF. The CDR3 DNA is TGCGCCAGCAGCCCCCCCACAGGGGAAAATCAGCCCCAGCATTTT.